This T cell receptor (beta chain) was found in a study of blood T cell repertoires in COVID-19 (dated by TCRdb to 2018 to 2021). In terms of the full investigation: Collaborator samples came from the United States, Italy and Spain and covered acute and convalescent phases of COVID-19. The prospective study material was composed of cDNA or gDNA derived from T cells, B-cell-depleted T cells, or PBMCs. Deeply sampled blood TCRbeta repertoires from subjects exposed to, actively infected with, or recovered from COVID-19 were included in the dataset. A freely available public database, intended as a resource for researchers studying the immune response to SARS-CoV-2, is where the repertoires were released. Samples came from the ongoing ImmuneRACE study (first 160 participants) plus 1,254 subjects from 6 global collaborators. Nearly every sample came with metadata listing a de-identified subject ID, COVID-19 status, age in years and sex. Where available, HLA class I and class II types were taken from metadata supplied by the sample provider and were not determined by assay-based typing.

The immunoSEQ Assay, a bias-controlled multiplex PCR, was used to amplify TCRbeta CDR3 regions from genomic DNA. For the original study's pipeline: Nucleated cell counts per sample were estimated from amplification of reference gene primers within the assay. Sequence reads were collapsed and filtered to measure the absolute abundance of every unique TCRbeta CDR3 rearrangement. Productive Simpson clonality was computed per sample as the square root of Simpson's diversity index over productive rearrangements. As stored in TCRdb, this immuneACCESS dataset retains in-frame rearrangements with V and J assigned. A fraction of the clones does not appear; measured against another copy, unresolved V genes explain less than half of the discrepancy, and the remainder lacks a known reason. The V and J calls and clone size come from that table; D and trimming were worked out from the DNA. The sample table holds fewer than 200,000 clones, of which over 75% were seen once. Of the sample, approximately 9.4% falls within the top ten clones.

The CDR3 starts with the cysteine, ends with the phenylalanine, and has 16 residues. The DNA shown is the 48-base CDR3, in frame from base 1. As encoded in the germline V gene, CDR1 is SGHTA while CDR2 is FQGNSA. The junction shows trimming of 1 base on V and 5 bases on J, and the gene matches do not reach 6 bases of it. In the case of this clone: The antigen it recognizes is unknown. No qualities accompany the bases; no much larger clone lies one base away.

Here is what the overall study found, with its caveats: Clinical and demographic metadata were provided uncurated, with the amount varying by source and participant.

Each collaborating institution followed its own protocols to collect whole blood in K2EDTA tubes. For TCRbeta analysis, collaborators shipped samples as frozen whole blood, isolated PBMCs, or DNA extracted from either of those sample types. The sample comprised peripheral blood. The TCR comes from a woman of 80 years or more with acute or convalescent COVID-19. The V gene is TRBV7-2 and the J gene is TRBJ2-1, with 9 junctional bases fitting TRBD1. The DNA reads TGTGCCAGCAGCTTAGTGACGGGACAGGGTAACAATGAGCAGTTCTTC. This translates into CASSLVTGQGNNEQFF.